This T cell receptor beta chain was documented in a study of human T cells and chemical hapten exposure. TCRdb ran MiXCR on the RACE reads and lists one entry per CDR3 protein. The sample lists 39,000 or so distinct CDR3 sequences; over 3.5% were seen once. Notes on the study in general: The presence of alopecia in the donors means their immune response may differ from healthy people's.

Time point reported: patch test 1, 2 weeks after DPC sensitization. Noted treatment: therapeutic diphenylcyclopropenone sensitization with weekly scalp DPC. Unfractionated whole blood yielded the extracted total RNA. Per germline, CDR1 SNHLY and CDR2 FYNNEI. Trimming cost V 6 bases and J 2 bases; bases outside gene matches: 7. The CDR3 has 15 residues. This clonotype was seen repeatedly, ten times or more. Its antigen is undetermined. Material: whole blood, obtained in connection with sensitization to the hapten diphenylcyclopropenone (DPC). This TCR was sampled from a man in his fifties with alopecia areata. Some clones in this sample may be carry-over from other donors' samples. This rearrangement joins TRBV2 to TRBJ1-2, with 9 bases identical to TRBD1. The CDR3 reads CASRSNRGRNYGYTF. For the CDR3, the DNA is TGTGCCAGCAGATCCAACAGGGGGCGCAACTATGGCTACACCTTC.